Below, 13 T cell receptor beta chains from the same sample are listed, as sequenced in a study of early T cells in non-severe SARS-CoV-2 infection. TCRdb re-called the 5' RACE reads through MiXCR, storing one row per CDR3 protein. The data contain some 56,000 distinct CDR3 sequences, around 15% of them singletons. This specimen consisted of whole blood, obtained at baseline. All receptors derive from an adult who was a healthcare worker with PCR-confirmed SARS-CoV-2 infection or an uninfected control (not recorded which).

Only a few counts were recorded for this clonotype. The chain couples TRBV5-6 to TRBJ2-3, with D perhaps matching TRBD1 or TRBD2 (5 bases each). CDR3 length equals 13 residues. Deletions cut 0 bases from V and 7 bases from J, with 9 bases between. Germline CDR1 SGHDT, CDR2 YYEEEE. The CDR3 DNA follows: TGTGCCAGCAGCTTGGGAGGGGTACATACGCAGTATTTT. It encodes CASSLGGVHTQYF.

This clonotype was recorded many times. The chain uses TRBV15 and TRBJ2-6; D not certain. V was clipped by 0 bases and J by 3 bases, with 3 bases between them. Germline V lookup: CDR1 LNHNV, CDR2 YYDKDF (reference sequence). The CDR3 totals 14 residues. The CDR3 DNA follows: TGTGCCACCAGCAGAGATCATGGGGCCAACGTCCTGACTTTC. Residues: CATSRDHGANVLTF.

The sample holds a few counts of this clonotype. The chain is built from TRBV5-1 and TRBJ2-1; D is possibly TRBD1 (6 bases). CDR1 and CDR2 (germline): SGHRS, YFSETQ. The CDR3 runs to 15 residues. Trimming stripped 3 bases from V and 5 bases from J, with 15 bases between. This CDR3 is CASSSQGIRNNEQFF. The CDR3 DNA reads TGCGCCAGCAGCTCTCAGGGGATACGAAACAATGAGCAGTTCTTC.

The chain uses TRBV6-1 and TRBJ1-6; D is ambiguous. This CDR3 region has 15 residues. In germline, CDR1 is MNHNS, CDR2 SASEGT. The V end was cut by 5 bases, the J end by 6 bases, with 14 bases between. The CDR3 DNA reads TGTGCCAGCAGTCAACGGACCGCCGCTAATTCACCCCTCCACTTT. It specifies CASSQRTAANSPLHF.

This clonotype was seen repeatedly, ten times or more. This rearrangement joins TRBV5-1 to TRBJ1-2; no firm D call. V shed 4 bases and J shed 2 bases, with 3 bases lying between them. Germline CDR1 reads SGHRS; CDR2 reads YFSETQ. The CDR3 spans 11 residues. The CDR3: CASSDNYGYTF. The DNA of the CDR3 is TGCGCCAGCAGCGACAACTATGGCTACACCTTC.

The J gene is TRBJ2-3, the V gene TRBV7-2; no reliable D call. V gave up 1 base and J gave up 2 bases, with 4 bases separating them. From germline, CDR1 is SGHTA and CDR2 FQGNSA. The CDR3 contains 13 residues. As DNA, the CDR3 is TGTGCCAGCAGCTTAGAGAACACAGATACGCAGTATTTT. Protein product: CASSLENTDTQYF.

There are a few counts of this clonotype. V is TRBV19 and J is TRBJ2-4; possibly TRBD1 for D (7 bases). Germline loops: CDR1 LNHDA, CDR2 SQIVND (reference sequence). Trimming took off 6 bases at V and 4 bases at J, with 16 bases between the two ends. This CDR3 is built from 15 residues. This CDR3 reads CASSARGTVKNIQYF. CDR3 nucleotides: TGTGCCAGTAGCGCACGGGGGACAGTGAAAAACATTCAGTACTTC.

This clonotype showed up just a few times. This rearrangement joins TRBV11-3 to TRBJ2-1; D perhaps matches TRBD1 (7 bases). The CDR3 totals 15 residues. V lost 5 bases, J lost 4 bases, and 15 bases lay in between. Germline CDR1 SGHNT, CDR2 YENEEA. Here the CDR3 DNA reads TGTGCCAGCAGCCGGACAGGAGGGGGATACAATGAGCAGTTCTTC. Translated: CASSRTGGGYNEQFF.

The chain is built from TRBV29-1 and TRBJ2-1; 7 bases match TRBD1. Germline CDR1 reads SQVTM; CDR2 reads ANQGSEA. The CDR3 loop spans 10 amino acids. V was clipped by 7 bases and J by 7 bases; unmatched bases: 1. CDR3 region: CSGQGNEQFF. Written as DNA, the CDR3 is TGCAGCGGACAGGGAAATGAGCAGTTCTTC.

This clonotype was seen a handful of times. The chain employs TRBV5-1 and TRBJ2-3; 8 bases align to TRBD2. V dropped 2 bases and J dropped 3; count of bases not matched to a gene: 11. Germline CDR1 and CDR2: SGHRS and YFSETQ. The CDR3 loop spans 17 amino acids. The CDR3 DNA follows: TGCGCCAGCAGCTTAGCGGGCGGGGGGCGATTAACAGATACGCAGTATTTT. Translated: CASSLAGGGRLTDTQYF.

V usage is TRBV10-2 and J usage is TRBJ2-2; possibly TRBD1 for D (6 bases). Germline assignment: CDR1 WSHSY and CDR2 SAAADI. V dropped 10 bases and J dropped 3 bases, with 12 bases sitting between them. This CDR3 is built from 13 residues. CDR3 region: CATAGTYTGELFF. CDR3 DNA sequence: TGCGCCACCGCCGGGACATACACCGGGGAGCTGTTTTTT.

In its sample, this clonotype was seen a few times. Here the CDR3 DNA reads TGCAGTGCCGCCCGGACCGAGCTATTTGAAGCTTTCTTT. Its translation: CSAARTELFEAFF. The V call is TRBV20-1, the J call TRBJ1-1; D is undetermined. The CDR3 extends over 13 amino acids. The germline CDR1 and CDR2 sequences are DFQATT and SNEGSKA (reference sequence). Deletions cut 6 bases from V and 7 bases from J, with 18 bases between.

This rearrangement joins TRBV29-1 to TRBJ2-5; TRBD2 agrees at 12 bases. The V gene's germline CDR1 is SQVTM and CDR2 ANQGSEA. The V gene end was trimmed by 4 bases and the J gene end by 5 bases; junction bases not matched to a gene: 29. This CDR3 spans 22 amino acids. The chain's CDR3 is CSVGLLGTAGTSGQAAEETQYF. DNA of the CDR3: TGCAGCGTTGGGTTATTGGGGACAGCCGGGACTAGCGGGCAGGCGGCGGAGGAGACCCAGTACTTC. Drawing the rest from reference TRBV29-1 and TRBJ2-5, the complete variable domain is SAVISQKPSRDICQRGTSLTIQCQVDSQVTMMFWYRQQPGQSLTLIATANQGSEATYESGFVIDKFPISRPNLTFSTLTVSNMSPEDSSIYLCSVGLLGTAGTSGQAAEETQYFGPGTRLLVL.